The 22 T cell receptor beta chains below all came from one sample that was sequenced in a study of cytomegalovirus exposure and HLA in healthy donors. 13 Jbeta primers and 60 Vbeta primers were used for the PCR. Sequencing used immunoSEQ multiplex PCR; TCRdb keeps in-frame clones, though not all of them. The table records about 34,000 clones, around nine tenths of them present only once. Sequencing used PBMCs. These receptor sequences come from a boy aged 5-17 years in good health and CMV-seronegative.

Here the CDR3 DNA reads TGTGCCAGCAGCAGCATGACGGGGCAGCCCCAGCATTTT. The encoded protein is CASSSMTGQPQHF. The gene calls are TRBV7-9 and TRBJ1-5, with D uncertain. Germline V lookup: CDR1 SEHNR, CDR2 FQNEAQ (reference sequence). The CDR3 is 13 residues long. With 5 bases removed from V and 7 bases from J, the gap between germline ends came to 12 bases.

J is TRBJ2-7 and V is TRBV5-1, with 7 bases matching TRBD1. CDR1 and CDR2 from the germline V gene are SGHRS and YFSETQ. The CDR3 has 14 amino acids. Trimming cost V 4 bases and J 0 bases; bases outside gene matches: 4. As DNA, the CDR3 is TGCGCCAGCAGCCCGACAGGGAGCTCCTACGAGCAGTACGTC. Translating it yields CASSPTGSSYEQYV.

CDR3 sequence reads: CASSPAGQGAREQYF. Here the CDR3 DNA reads TGTGCCAGCAGTCCCGCTGGACAGGGGGCGCGGGAGCAGTACTTC. The chain couples TRBV6-5 to TRBJ2-7; 11 bases are shared with TRBD1. Germline CDR1 is MNHEY and CDR2 is SVGAGI. The CDR3 extends over 15 amino acids. J was trimmed by 7 bases and V by 5 bases; bases with no gene match: 10.

The chain carries TRBV5-4 and TRBJ1-1; D gene ambiguous. V lost 1 base and J 3 bases, leaving 13 bases between the germline ends. Germline V gene data show CDR1 as SGHNT and CDR2 as YYREEE (reference sequence). The CDR3 is 15 residues long. In DNA, the CDR3 is TGTGCCAGCAGCTTGCCGGAACTGGGCGACACTGAAGCTTTCTTT. It is translated as CASSLPELGDTEAFF.

V usage is TRBV10-3 and J usage is TRBJ2-5, with TRBD1 matching 9 bases. With the DNA end fitting TRBJ2-7 better, the J assignment may be wrong. Germline CDR1 and CDR2: ENHRY and SYGVKD. The CDR3 covers 14 residues. The CDR3 region is CAISDWDRAYEQYF. The CDR3 nucleotides read TGTGCCATCAGTGATTGGGACAGGGCCTACGAGCAGTACTTC.

The rearrangement links TRBV4-3 to TRBJ2-7; D ambiguous. The V gene's germline CDR1 is LGHNA and CDR2 YSLEER. The CDR3 extends over 14 amino acids. V lost 4 bases and J 6 bases, leaving 16 bases between the germline ends. In DNA form, the CDR3 reads TGCGCCAGCAGCCTGGAGTTTAGTCACCCCGAGCAGTACTTC. Its protein is CASSLEFSHPEQYF.

The rearrangement joins TRBV9 to TRBJ2-7, with D uncertain. This CDR3 spans 14 amino acids. Per germline, CDR1 SGDLS and CDR2 YYNGEE. Between the trimmed V and J ends, which lost 5 bases and 7 bases, there was a span of 19 bases. CDR3 loop: CASSADGQTLEQYF. The CDR3 region has the DNA TGTGCCAGCAGTGCGGATGGCCAGACGTTGGAGCAGTACTTC.

The chain combines TRBV27 with TRBJ2-7, with 9 bases identical to TRBD2. The junction had 7 bases not matched to a gene; V was cut back by 4 bases and J by 6 bases. The germline gives CDR1 MNHEY, CDR2 SMNVEV (reference sequence). The CDR3 runs to 14 residues. DNA of the CDR3: TGTGCCAGCAGTTATGGCGGGGGGGCTCTCGAGCAGTACTTC. Translation: CASSYGGGALEQYF.

This clone turned up a few times. Here the CDR3 reads CASRGGLAGTDTQYF. The CDR3 DNA is TGTGCCAGCAGGGGTGGACTAGCGGGCACAGATACGCAGTATTTT. This chain links TRBV6-6 with TRBJ2-3, with 10 nucleotides matching TRBD2. The CDR3 extends over 15 amino acids. V lost 6 bases, J lost 1 base, and 4 bases stayed unmatched. Germline V gives CDR1 MNHNY, CDR2 SVGAGI (reference sequence).

V usage is TRBV9 and J usage is TRBJ2-2, with 8 nucleotides matching TRBD1. Germline V lookup: CDR1 SGDLS, CDR2 YYNGEE. V was pared by 2 bases and J by 3 bases, with 3 bases of the junction left unmatched. The length of the CDR3 is 15 residues. The DNA of the CDR3 is TGTGCCAGCAGCGTGGACAGGGAGTACACCGGGGAGCTGTTTTTT. Translating it yields CASSVDREYTGELFF.

This clone was counted a few times. The V gene is TRBV6-5, the J gene TRBJ1-3, with D uncertain. CDR1 MNHEY and CDR2 SVGAGI come from the germline V gene. CDR3 length: 13 amino acids. V was clipped by 1 base and J by 7 bases, with 8 bases between them. Here the CDR3 reads CASSYFPVNTIYF. For the CDR3, the DNA is TGTGCCAGCAGTTACTTCCCCGTCAACACCATATATTTT.

This chain links TRBV7-9 with TRBJ2-5; 7 positions agree with TRBD1. Germline trimming cut 1 base from V and 6 bases from J; bases unmatched to any gene: 8. The CDR3 sequence is 15 residues long. Looked up from germline, CDR1 is SEHNR and CDR2 is FQNEAQ (reference sequence). The CDR3 coding sequence is TGTGCCAGCAGCTTAGACAGGACAGGAATAAAGACCCAGTACTTC. It is translated as CASSLDRTGIKTQYF.

This rearrangement joins TRBV7-9 to TRBJ1-2; D gene uncertain. CDR1 and CDR2 from the germline V gene are SEHNR and FQNEAQ (reference sequence). This CDR3 spans 15 amino acids. V was shortened by 5 bases and J by 8 bases, with 21 bases between the two germline ends. The CDR3 reads CASSAQRGVDSGYTF. For the CDR3, the DNA is TGTGCCAGCAGCGCGCAACGGGGAGTGGATTCCGGCTACACCTTC.

The rearrangement links TRBV4-1 to TRBJ2-6, with 8 positions matching TRBD2. Per germline, CDR1 MGHRA and CDR2 YSYEKL. The CDR3 runs to 17 residues. Trimming took 6 bases from V and 2 from J; bases not matched to a gene: 9. The CDR3 reads CASRSYSGEAGANVLTF. CDR3 DNA: TGCGCCAGCAGGAGTTATAGCGGGGAAGCTGGGGCCAACGTCCTGACTTTC.

V and J are TRBV11-3 and TRBJ2-2, with D possibly matching TRBD2 (5 bases). Trimming removed 5 bases from V and 2 bases from J, with 12 bases in between. In germline, CDR1 is SGHNT, CDR2 YENEEA. This CDR3 is 15 amino acids long. CDR3 in amino acids: CASSISGSNTGELFF. The CDR3 DNA reads as TGTGCCAGCAGCATCTCGGGATCCAACACCGGGGAGCTGTTTTTT.

This clone was seen a handful of times. The chain carries TRBV6-5 and TRBJ2-2; TRBD1 matches at 8 bases. Germline CDR1 reads MNHEY; CDR2 reads SVGAGI. The junction had 6 bases not matched to a gene; V was cut back by 5 bases and J by 4 bases. The CDR3 runs 15 residues. CDR3 amino acids: CASSRQGQVTGELFF. The CDR3 bases are TGTGCCAGCAGTCGTCAGGGACAGGTCACCGGGGAGCTGTTTTTT.

This rearrangement joins TRBV19 to TRBJ2-2; a weak D match, TRBD2 (6 bases). This CDR3 region has 15 residues. V lost 4 bases, J lost 3 bases, and 12 bases lay in between. Per germline, CDR1 LNHDA and CDR2 SQIVND (reference sequence). CDR3 amino acids: CASSTVEGYTGELFF. CDR3 sequence (DNA): TGTGCCAGTAGTACCGTGGAGGGGTACACCGGGGAGCTGTTTTTT.

The chain employs TRBV4-1 and TRBJ1-2, with 8 bases identical to TRBD1. The CDR3 has 17 amino acids. V lost 0 bases and J lost 5; bases outside the gene matches: 11. Germline lookup yields CDR1 MGHRA and CDR2 YSYEKL. In nucleotides, the CDR3 is TGCGCCAGCAGCCAAGAATCGCGCAGGGGGCGATGGTATGGCTACACCTTC. Its translation: CASSQESRRGRWYGYTF.

The gene calls are TRBV11-2 and TRBJ2-7; the D is unclear. The CDR3 is 16 residues long. Trimming removed 4 bases from V and 0 bases from J, with 16 bases in between. Per germline, CDR1 SGHAT and CDR2 FQNNGV. CDR3 DNA sequence: TGTGCCAGCAGCTCCCACGCCATAGAGAGCTCCTACGAGCAGTACTTC. The encoded protein is CASSSHAIESSYEQYF.

J is TRBJ2-5 and V is TRBV29-1; D is ambiguous. Near its end, the DNA agrees better with TRBJ2-7, so the J call may be wrong. The CDR3 covers 12 residues. Germline CDR1 and CDR2: SQVTM and ANQGSEA. The CDR3 protein is CSVEEGSYEQYF. The CDR3 DNA sequence: TGCAGCGTTGAAGAGGGCTCCTACGAGCAGTACTTC.

This chain connects TRBV5-5 to TRBJ2-2; D might be TRBD1 (6 bases). There are 15 residues in the CDR3. V was shortened by 3 bases and J by 1 base, with 10 bases between the two germline ends. Germline values: CDR1 SGHKS, CDR2 YYEKEE (reference sequence). The CDR3 sequence: CASSSGQLNTGELFF. The CDR3 DNA is TGTGCCAGCAGCTCTGGACAGCTGAACACCGGGGAGCTGTTTTTT.

This clone was seen a handful of times. The V call is TRBV6-6, the J call TRBJ2-7; 7 nucleotides line up with TRBD2. The CDR3 totals 15 residues. CDR1 MNHNY and CDR2 SVGAGI come from the germline V gene (reference sequence). The junction had 7 bases not matched to a gene; V was cut back by 2 bases and J by 3 bases. CDR3 protein: CASSYGLGVFYEQYF. DNA for the CDR3: TGTGCCAGCAGTTACGGACTAGGGGTTTTCTACGAGCAGTACTTC.